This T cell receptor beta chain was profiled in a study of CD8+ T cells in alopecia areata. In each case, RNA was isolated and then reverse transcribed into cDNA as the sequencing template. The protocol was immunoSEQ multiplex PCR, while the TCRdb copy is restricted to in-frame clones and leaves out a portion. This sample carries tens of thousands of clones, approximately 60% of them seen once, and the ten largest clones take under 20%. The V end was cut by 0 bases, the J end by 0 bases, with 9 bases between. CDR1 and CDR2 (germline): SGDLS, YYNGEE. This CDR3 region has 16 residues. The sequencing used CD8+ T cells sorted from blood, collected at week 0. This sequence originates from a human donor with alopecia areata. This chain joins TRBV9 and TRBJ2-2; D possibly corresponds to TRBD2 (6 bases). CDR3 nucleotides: TGTGCCAGCAGCGTAGGGCCTAGCGCGAACACCGGGGAGCTGTTTTTT. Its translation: CASSVGPSANTGELFF.